A single sample gave rise to the 28 T cell receptor beta chains below, sequenced in a study of T cells after yellow fever vaccination. TCRdb re-derived calls from the 5' RACE reads in MiXCR, one entry per CDR3 protein. The repertoire holds some 320,000 distinct CDR3 sequences, with about 10% as singletons. Sequences were derived from CD4+ T cells sorted from PBMCs, sampled 45 days after the yellow fever booster vaccination. These receptors were taken from a man aged 18-30 years who received the YFV17D yellow fever vaccine.

In its sample, this clonotype was seen a few times. J is TRBJ2-1 and V is TRBV7-3; tentatively, D is TRBD1 (5 bases). CDR1 and CDR2 from the germline V gene are SGHTA and FQGTGA. Trimming removed 1 base at V and 8 bases at J, with 21 bases between. The CDR3 runs to 17 residues. CDR3 amino acids: CASSLRGSRQGHDEQFF. The CDR3 DNA sequence: TGTGCCAGCAGCTTAAGGGGTTCTCGGCAGGGTCACGATGAGCAGTTCTTC.

This clonotype was detected only a few times. This sequence joins TRBV10-3 and TRBJ2-1, with 11 nucleotides matching TRBD2. In germline, CDR1 is ENHRY, CDR2 SYGVKD. The CDR3 is 16 amino acids. V was clipped by 4 bases and J by 4 bases; unmatched bases: 6. The CDR3 nucleotides are TGTGCCATCAGTGCAACTAGCGGGGGACGGTACAATGAGCAGTTCTTC. As protein: CAISATSGGRYNEQFF.

As DNA, the CDR3 is TGTGCCAGCAGTCGGGGACAGGGTCGACCCCAGCATTTT. Translation: CASSRGQGRPQHF. This chain connects TRBV7-2 to TRBJ1-5; 9 nucleotides align to TRBD1. CDR3 length equals 13 residues. Germline values: CDR1 SGHTA, CDR2 FQGNSA. Losses at the gene ends were 6 bases for V and 10 bases for J; bases not matched to a gene: 7.

The chain is built from TRBV15 and TRBJ2-5, with D hard to call. The germline V and J ends were trimmed by 4 bases and 9 bases, with 18 bases remaining between them. Germline V gene lookup returns CDR1 LNHNV and CDR2 YYDKDF (reference sequence). The CDR3 consists of 14 residues. The DNA for the CDR3 is TGTGCCACCAGCACCCGACCGACCCCGTGGCCCCAGTACTTC. Translated: CATSTRPTPWPQYF.

This clonotype was observed a handful of times. The chain has TRBV12-3 or TRBV12-4 and TRBJ1-4; 8 bases map to TRBD1. This CDR3 spans 14 amino acids. Trimming at V came to 7 bases and at J to 5 bases, leaving 6 bases not matched to a gene. CDR3 sequence reads: CASTSGQGNEKLFF. CDR3 bases: TGTGCCAGCACCTCCGGACAGGGAAATGAAAAACTGTTTTTT.

This chain uses TRBV10-3 with TRBJ2-5, with TRBD2 matching over 8 bases. CDR3 length: 15 residues. The trim removed 3 bases at V and 1 base at J, leaving 4 bases unmatched. In germline, CDR1 is ENHRY, CDR2 SYGVKD. DNA for the CDR3: TGTGCCATCAGTGATAATAGCGGGACCCAAGAGACCCAGTACTTC. It translates to CAISDNSGTQETQYF.

The gene calls are TRBV5-1 and TRBJ1-6, with 9 bases identical to TRBD1. Germline loops: CDR1 SGHRS, CDR2 YFSETQ. V lost 4 bases to trimming and J lost 8 bases; unmatched junction nucleotides: 16. There are 18 residues in the CDR3. CDR3 coding DNA: TGCGCCAGCAGCGAGGCCTCCCCGACAGGGGGTACAGATTCACCCCTCCACTTT. As protein: CASSEASPTGGTDSPLHF.

This chain uses TRBV25-1 with TRBJ2-7, with D maybe TRBD2 (6 bases). The CDR3 spans 13 residues. V lost 6 bases to trimming and J lost 7 bases, with 16 bases between them. Germline values: CDR1 MGHDK, CDR2 SYGVNS. CDR3 sequence: CASRDGGVAEQYV. In DNA, the CDR3 is TGTGCCAGCAGAGACGGAGGGGTGGCAGAGCAGTACGTC.

This clonotype appeared a few times. V usage is TRBV7-2 and J usage is TRBJ2-3, with TRBD2 matching over 7 bases. Germline lookup yields CDR1 SGHTA and CDR2 FQGNSA. The CDR3 totals 14 residues. Trimming removed 5 bases from V and 6 bases from J; junction bases left unmatched: 8. Here the CDR3 DNA reads TGTGCCAGCAGCACCCAGACTAGCTCCGATACGCAGTATTTT. Encoded protein: CASSTQTSSDTQYF.

This clonotype was detected ten times or more. V is TRBV20-1 and J is TRBJ2-3; 8 positions match TRBD2. The CDR3 covers 12 residues. The V gene end was trimmed by 8 bases and the J gene end by 3 bases; junction bases not matched to a gene: 4. Per the germline V gene, CDR1 is DFQATT and CDR2 is SNEGSKA (reference sequence). The CDR3 DNA reads as TGCAGTCCGGGACTAGGGACAGATACGCAGTATTTT. Translating gives CSPGLGTDTQYF.

The chain uses TRBV6-4 and TRBJ2-3; weak D call: TRBD1 (6 bases). Germline V gives CDR1 MRHNA, CDR2 SNTAGT. V lost 2 bases, J lost 7 bases, and 10 bases lay in between. The CDR3 runs to 13 residues. CDR3 DNA: TGTGCCAGCAGTGACGGCAGGGGCCATACGCAGTATTTT. Translating it yields CASSDGRGHTQYF.

This clonotype occurred many times. The rearrangement joins TRBV7-2 to TRBJ2-1; 9 nucleotides agree with TRBD1. Trimming removed 5 bases from V and 10 bases from J; junction bases left unmatched: 3. The CDR3 has 12 amino acids. Germline V gene data show CDR1 as SGHTA and CDR2 as FQGNSA. The CDR3 is CASSPDRGEQFF. The CDR3 coding sequence is TGTGCCAGCAGCCCCGACAGGGGGGAGCAGTTCTTC.

The count of this clonotype is one. J is TRBJ2-5 and V is TRBV20-1; D remains unclear. The germline gives CDR1 DFQATT, CDR2 SNEGSKA (reference sequence). The V end was cut by 3 bases, the J end by 5 bases, with 16 bases between. The CDR3 is made up of 14 amino acids. The chain's CDR3 is CSARETARHETQYF. CDR3 bases: TGCAGTGCTAGGGAGACGGCCAGGCACGAGACCCAGTACTTC.

This clonotype was detected only a few times. The chain carries TRBV4-2 and TRBJ1-4; 8 nucleotides agree with TRBD1. CDR1 is LGHNA and CDR2 is YNFKEQ in the germline V gene. There are 14 residues in the CDR3. With V trimmed by 4 bases and J by 8 bases, 6 bases remained unmatched. CDR3 bases: TGTGCCAGCAGCCCGCAGGGGGCTCAAGAAAAACTGTTTTTT. Translated, it gives CASSPQGAQEKLFF.

This clonotype was seen only a few times. The rearrangement uses TRBV5-1 and TRBJ2-3; 8 nucleotides align to TRBD2. Per germline, CDR1 SGHRS and CDR2 YFSETQ. CDR3 length: 16 amino acids. With V trimmed by 0 bases and J by 4 bases, 7 bases remained unmatched. CDR3 in amino acids: CASSLGAGARSDTQYF. Written as DNA, the CDR3 is TGCGCCAGCAGCTTGGGAGCGGGAGCAAGGTCAGATACGCAGTATTTT.

The chain joins TRBV5-1 to TRBJ1-2; 8 bases line up with TRBD1. CDR1 and CDR2 (germline): SGHRS, YFSETQ. J was trimmed by 7 bases and V by 4 bases; bases with no gene match: 9. This CDR3 contains 14 residues. In DNA, the CDR3 is TGCGCCAGCAGCCAAGGACAGGGTAATCGTGGCTACACCTTC. This codes for CASSQGQGNRGYTF.

The J gene is TRBJ2-3, the V gene TRBV4-1; D ambiguous. Germline CDR1 MGHRA, CDR2 YSYEKL. This CDR3 comprises 16 residues. V was clipped by 0 bases and J by 0 bases, with 10 bases between them. Written as DNA, the CDR3 is TGCGCCAGCAGCCAAGATCCGGGTGTAAGCACAGATACGCAGTATTTT. Translated: CASSQDPGVSTDTQYF.

The chain employs TRBV6-2 or TRBV6-3 and TRBJ2-3; D is possibly TRBD1 or TRBD2 (5 bases each). Per germline, CDR1 MNHEY and CDR2 SVGEGT. V lost 8 bases and J lost 6, with 12 bases in between. This CDR3 spans 12 amino acids. The CDR3 loop is CASGRDGDTQYF. CDR3 DNA sequence: TGTGCCAGCGGACGGGACGGCGATACGCAGTATTTT.

In this sample, this clonotype turned up many times. The chain joins TRBV10-3 to TRBJ2-4; D possibly uses TRBD1 or TRBD2 (6 bases each). The length of the CDR3 is 15 residues. Germline loops: CDR1 ENHRY, CDR2 SYGVKD. Trimming shortened V by 10 bases and J by 1 base, and 17 bases separated the two germline ends. CDR3 in DNA: TGTGCCACCACTAGGGGGGAAGGGGCCAAAAACATTCAGTACTTC. Protein product: CATTRGEGAKNIQYF.

V and J are TRBV20-1 and TRBJ1-5; D gene uncertain. The CDR3 runs to 13 residues. V lost 3 bases, J lost 3 bases, and 9 bases lay in between. CDR1 and CDR2 from the germline V gene are DFQATT and SNEGSKA (reference sequence). The CDR3 loop is CSARRHDNQPQHF. The CDR3 DNA follows: TGCAGTGCTAGGCGGCATGACAATCAGCCCCAGCATTTT.

The J gene is TRBJ2-5, the V gene TRBV12-3 or TRBV12-4; D is perhaps TRBD1 (5 bases). V lost 7 bases and J 1 base, leaving 10 bases between the germline ends. The CDR3 covers 13 residues. The CDR3 region has the DNA TGTGCCAGCACCCAGGACACCCAAGAGACCCAGTACTTC. Translating gives CASTQDTQETQYF.

V is TRBV6-5 and J is TRBJ2-1, with D perhaps TRBD1 (5 bases). Trimming shortened V by 6 bases and J by 0 bases, and 15 bases separated the two germline ends. Germline V CDR1 and CDR2: MNHEY, SVGAGI. The CDR3 runs 16 residues. The CDR3 is CASSWIGASSYNEQFF. In DNA, the CDR3 is TGTGCCAGCAGCTGGATAGGGGCTAGCTCCTACAATGAGCAGTTCTTC.

This rearrangement joins TRBV3-1 to TRBJ1-2; D might be TRBD1 (5 bases). The CDR3 is 13 amino acids. Germline V gives CDR1 LGHDT, CDR2 YNNKEL (reference sequence). Trimming left V 4 bases short and J 6 bases short, with 12 bases between. The CDR3 DNA follows: TGTGCCAGCAGCCTGAGAGGGGAGCATGGCTACACCTTC. As protein: CASSLRGEHGYTF. Based on the CDR3 plus reference TRBV3-1 and TRBJ1-2, the full variable domain is DTAVSQTPKYLVTQMGNDKSIKCEQNLGHDTMYWYKQDSKKFLKIMFSYNNKELIINETVPNRFSPKSPDKAHLNLHINSLELGDSAVYFCASSLRGEHGYTFGSGTRLTVV.

This clonotype came up once. This chain's CDR3 is CASSQLFSGEGSPLHF. For the CDR3, the DNA is TGTGCCAGCAGCCAGCTGTTCTCAGGGGAAGGTTCACCCCTCCACTTT. The V gene is TRBV14, the J gene TRBJ1-6; the D gene is possibly TRBD1 (6 bases). Germline CDR1 and CDR2: SGHDN and FVKESK. V was shortened by 3 bases and J by 9 bases, with 18 bases between the two germline ends. The length of the CDR3 is 16 residues.

This chain joins TRBV18 and TRBJ1-1, with 7 bases fitting TRBD1. The CDR3 runs 15 residues. Per the germline V gene, CDR1 is KGHSH and CDR2 is LQKENI. Germline trimming cut 2 bases from V and 0 bases from J; bases unmatched to any gene: 3. In DNA form, the CDR3 reads TGTGCCAGCTCACCAGGAGGGGGCCTGAACACTGAAGCTTTCTTT. Protein product: CASSPGGGLNTEAFF.

This clonotype turned up a few times. J is TRBJ2-7 and V is TRBV24-1; weak D call: TRBD2 (6 bases). Per the germline V gene, CDR1 is KGHDR and CDR2 is SFDVKD. V was pared by 11 bases and J by 4 bases, with 17 bases between. The CDR3 is 13 amino acids. The CDR3 spells CAILSREVYEQYF. The CDR3 coding sequence is TGTGCCATCCTAAGTAGGGAGGTGTACGAGCAGTACTTC.

This clonotype was counted only a few times. The chain carries TRBV12-3 or TRBV12-4 and TRBJ1-1; D gene uncertain. The CDR3 covers 13 residues. V shed 6 bases and J shed 8 bases, with 16 bases lying between them. The CDR3 spells CASRRDDRDEAFF. The CDR3 region has the DNA TGTGCCAGCAGGAGAGACGACCGTGACGAAGCTTTCTTT.

This clonotype was observed a handful of times. The chain combines TRBV7-3 with TRBJ2-1; 16 nucleotides line up with TRBD2. Unmatched junction bases numbered 4, after V lost 3 bases and J lost 8 bases. Germline values: CDR1 SGHTA, CDR2 FQGTGA. The CDR3 totals 16 residues. CDR3 coding DNA: TGTGCCAGCAGCTTGGGACTAGCGGGGGGGCCATATGAGCAGTTCTTC. Its protein is CASSLGLAGGPYEQFF.